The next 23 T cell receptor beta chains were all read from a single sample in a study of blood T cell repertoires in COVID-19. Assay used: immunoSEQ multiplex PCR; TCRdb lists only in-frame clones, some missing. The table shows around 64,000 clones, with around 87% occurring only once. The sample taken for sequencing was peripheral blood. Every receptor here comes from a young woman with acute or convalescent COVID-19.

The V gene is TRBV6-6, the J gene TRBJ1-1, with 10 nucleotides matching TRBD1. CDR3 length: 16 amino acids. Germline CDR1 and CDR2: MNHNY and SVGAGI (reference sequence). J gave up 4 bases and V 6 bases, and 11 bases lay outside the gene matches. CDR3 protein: CASSDRGQGAGTEAFF. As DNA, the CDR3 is TGTGCCAGCAGCGACAGGGGGCAAGGGGCGGGCACTGAAGCTTTCTTT.

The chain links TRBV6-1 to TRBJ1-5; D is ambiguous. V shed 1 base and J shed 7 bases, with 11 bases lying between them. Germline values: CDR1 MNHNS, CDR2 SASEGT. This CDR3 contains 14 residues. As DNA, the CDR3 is TGTGCCAGCAGTGAAGGTGAGGGAGGGCAGCCCCAGCATTTT. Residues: CASSEGEGGQPQHF.

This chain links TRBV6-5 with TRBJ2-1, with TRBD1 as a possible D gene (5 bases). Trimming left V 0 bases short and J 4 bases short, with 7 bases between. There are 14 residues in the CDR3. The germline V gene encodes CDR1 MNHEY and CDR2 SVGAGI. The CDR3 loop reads CASSYSRTYNEQFF. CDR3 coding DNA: TGTGCCAGCAGTTACTCACGGACATACAATGAGCAGTTCTTC.

CDR3 DNA sequence: TGTGCCGGCAGCGGGATAGGTGGCAATGAGCAGTTCTTC. This translates into CAGSGIGGNEQFF. This chain links TRBV30 with TRBJ2-1; 7 bases are shared with TRBD2. The CDR3 covers 13 residues. Germline V gene lookup returns CDR1 GTSNPN and CDR2 SVGIG (reference sequence). Unmatched junction bases numbered 10, after V lost 8 bases and J lost 6 bases.

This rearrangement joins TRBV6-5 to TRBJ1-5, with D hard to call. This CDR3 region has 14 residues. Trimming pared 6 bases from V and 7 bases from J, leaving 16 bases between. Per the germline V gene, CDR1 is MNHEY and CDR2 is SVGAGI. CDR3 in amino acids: CASSLLGPGQPQHF. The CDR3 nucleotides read TGTGCCAGCAGCCTTCTAGGGCCGGGACAGCCCCAGCATTTT.

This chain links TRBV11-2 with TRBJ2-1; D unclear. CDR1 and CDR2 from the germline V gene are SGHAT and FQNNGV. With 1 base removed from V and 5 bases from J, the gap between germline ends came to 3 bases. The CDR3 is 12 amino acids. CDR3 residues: CASSLGNNEQFF. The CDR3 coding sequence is TGTGCCAGCAGCTTAGGTAACAATGAGCAGTTCTTC.

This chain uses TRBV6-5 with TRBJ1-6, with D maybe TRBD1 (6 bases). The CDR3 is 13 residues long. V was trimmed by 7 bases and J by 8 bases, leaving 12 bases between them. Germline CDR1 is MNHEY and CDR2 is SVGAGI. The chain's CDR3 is CASINRVDSPLHF. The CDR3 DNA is TGTGCCAGCATTAACAGGGTCGATTCACCCCTCCACTTT.

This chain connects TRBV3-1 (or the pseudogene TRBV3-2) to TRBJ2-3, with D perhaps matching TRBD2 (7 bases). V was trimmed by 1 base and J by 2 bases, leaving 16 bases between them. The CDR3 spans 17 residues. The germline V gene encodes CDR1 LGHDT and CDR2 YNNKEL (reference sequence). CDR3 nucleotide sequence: TGTGCCAGCAGCCAAGCAGGGTTACGGGGGGCCACAGATACGCAGTATTTT. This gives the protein CASSQAGLRGATDTQYF.

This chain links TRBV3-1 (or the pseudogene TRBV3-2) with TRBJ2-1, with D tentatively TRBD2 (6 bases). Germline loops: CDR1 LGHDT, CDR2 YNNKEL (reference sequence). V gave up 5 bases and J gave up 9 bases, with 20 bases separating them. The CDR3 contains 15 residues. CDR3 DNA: TGTGCCAGCAGCAGGAGATGGGGTATGGGAGGTGAGCAGTTCTTC. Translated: CASSRRWGMGGEQFF.

CDR3 sequence (DNA): TGTGCCAGCAGTTTATGGGGCGTCAGCAATCAGCCCCAGCATTTT. It translates to CASSLWGVSNQPQHF. This chain joins TRBV27 and TRBJ1-5, with a weak D call TRBD1 (5 bases). Per germline, CDR1 MNHEY and CDR2 SMNVEV (reference sequence). V was trimmed by 1 base and J by 1 base, leaving 8 bases between them. The CDR3 extends over 15 amino acids.

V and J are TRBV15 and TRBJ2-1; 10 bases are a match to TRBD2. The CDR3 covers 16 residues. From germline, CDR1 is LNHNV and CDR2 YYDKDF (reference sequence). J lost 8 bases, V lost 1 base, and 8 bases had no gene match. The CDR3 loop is CATSRGAGGVTDEQFF. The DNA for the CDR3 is TGTGCCACCAGCAGAGGAGCGGGGGGGGTAACCGATGAGCAGTTCTTC.

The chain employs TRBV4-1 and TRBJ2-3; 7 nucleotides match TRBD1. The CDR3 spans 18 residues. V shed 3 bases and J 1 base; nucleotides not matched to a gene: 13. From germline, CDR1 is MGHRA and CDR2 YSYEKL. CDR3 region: CASSQQIPGTAGTDTQYF. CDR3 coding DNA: TGCGCCAGCAGCCAGCAGATCCCCGGGACAGCCGGCACAGATACGCAGTATTTT.

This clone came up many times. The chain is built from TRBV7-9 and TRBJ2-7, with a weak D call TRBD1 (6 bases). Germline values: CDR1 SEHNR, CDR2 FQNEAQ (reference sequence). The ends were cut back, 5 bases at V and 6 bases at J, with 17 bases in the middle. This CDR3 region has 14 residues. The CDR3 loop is CASSPTAPGAEQYF. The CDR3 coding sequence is TGTGCCAGCAGCCCCACCGCACCAGGGGCCGAGCAGTACTTC.

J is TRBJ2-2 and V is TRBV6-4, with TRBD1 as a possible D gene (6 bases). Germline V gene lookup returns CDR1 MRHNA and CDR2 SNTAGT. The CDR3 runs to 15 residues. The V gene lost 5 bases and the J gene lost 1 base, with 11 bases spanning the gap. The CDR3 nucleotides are TGTGCCAGCAGTCCGGGACACATGAACACCGGGGAGCTGTTTTTT. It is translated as CASSPGHMNTGELFF.

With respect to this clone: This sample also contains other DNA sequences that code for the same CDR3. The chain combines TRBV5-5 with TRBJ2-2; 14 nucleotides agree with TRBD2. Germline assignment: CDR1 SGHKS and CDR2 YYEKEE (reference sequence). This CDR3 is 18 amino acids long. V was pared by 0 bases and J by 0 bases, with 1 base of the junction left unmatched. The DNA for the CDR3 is TGTGCCAGCAGCTTGGGACTAGCGGGGGGGTCGAACACCGGGGAGCTGTTTTTT. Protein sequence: CASSLGLAGGSNTGELFF.

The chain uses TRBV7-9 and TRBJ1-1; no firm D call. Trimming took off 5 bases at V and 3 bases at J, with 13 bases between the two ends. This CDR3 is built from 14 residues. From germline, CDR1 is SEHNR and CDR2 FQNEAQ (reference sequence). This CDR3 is CASSLVSGYTEAFF. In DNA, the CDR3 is TGTGCCAGCAGCCTTGTATCGGGGTACACTGAAGCTTTCTTT. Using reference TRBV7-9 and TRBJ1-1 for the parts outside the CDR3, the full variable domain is DTGVSQNPRHKITKRGQNVTFRCDPISEHNRLYWYRQTLGQGPEFLTYFQNEAQLEKSRLLSDRFSAERPKGSFSTLEIQRTEQGDSAMYLCASSLVSGYTEAFFGQGTRLTVV.

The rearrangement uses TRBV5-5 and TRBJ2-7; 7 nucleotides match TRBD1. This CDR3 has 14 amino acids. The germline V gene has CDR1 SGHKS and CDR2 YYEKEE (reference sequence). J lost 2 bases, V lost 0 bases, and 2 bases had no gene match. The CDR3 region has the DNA TGTGCCAGCAGCTTGGGCCAGGGGGCCTACGAGCAGTACTTC. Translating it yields CASSLGQGAYEQYF.

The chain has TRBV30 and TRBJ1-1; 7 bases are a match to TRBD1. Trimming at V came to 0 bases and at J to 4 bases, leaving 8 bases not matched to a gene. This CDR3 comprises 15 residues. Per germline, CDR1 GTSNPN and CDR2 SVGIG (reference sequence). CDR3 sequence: CAWSVQWGQSTEAFF. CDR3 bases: TGTGCCTGGAGTGTACAATGGGGACAGAGCACTGAAGCTTTCTTT.

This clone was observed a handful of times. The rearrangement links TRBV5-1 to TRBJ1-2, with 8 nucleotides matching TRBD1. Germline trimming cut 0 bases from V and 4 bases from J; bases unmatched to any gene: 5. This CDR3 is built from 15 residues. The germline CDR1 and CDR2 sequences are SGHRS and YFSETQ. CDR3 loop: CASSLGQGSSYGYTF. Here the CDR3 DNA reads TGCGCCAGCAGCTTGGGACAGGGGTCATCCTATGGCTACACCTTC.

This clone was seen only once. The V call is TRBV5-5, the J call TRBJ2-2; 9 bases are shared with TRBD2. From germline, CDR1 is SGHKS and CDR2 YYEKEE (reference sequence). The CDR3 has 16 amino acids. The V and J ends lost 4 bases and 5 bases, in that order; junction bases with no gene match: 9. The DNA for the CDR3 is TGTGCCAGCAGCCCGGCGGCTAGCGGGGTGACCGGGGAGCTGTTTTTT. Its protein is CASSPAASGVTGELFF.

Here the CDR3 reads CASTHGGRYNEQFF. The CDR3 region has the DNA TGTGCCAGCACCCACGGAGGCAGATACAATGAGCAGTTCTTC. This chain uses TRBV7-2 with TRBJ2-1; maybe TRBD2 (5 bases). The CDR3 contains 14 residues. Trimming left V 7 bases short and J 4 bases short, with 14 bases between. From germline, CDR1 is SGHTA and CDR2 FQGNSA.

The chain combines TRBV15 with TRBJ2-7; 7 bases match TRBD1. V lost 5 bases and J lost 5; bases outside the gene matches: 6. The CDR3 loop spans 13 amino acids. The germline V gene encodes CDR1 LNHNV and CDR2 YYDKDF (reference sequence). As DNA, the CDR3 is TGTGCCACCAGCCTCAGACAGGGCCACGAGCAGTACTTC. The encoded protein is CATSLRQGHEQYF.

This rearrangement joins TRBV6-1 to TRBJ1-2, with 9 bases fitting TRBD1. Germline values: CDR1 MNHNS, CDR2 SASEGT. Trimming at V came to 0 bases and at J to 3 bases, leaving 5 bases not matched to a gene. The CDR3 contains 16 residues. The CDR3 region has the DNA TGTGCCAGCAGTGAAGCTACTGGACAGGGGTACTATGGCTACACCTTC. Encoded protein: CASSEATGQGYYGYTF.